This record covers a single TCR beta chain. V shed 3 bases and J shed 1 base, with 11 bases lying between them. The CDR3 is made up of 15 amino acids. Per germline, CDR1 KGHDR and CDR2 SFDVKD. The use of a sample-barcoded 5' primer and a J-beta primer mix characterized a second PCR of about 7 to 12 cycles. TCRdb fed the 5' RACE reads into MiXCR, producing one record per CDR3 protein. The top ten clones hold around 11% of a sample with approximately 1.5 million distinct CDR3 sequences, almost 35% of them seen once. The sample is drawn from a study of blood T cells in healthy people across ages. All donors came from Russia, were Caucasian and healthy, and spanned ages about 6 to 100. Samples had at least 6.5 million PBMCs isolated from them.

The chain uses TRBV24-1 and TRBJ2-5; D not certain. The source is a woman aged 25-40 years in good health. Sequenced input: blood. CDR3 amino acids: CATSDPTRSQETQYF. The CDR3 region has the DNA TGTGCCACCAGTGATCCCACCCGAAGCCAAGAGACCCAGTACTTC.